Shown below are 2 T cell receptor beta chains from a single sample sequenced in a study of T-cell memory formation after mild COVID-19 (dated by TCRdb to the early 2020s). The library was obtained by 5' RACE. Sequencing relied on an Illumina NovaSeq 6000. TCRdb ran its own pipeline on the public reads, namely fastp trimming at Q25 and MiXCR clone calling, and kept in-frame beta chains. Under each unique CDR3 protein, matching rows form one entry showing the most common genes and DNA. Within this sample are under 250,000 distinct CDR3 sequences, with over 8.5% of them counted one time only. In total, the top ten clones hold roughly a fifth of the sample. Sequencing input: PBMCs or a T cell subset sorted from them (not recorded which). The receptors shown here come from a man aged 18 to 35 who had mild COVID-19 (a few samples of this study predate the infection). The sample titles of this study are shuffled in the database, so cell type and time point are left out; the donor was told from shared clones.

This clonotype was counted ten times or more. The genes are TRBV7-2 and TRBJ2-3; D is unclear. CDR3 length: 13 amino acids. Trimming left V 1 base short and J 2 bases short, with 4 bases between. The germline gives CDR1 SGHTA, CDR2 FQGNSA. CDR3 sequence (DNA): TGTGCCAGCAGCTTAGGGCCCACAGATACGCAGTATTTT. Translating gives CASSLGPTDTQYF.

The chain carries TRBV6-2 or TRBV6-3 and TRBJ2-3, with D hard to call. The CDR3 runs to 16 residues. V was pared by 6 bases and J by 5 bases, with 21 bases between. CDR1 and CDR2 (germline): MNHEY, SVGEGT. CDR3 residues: CASRIPTSSAVDTQYF. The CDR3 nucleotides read TGTGCCAGCAGGATACCCACCTCAAGTGCGGTAGATACGCAGTATTTT.